This T cell receptor (beta chain) is from a study of graft-versus-host responses after intestinal transplantation. Study-level information: Recipients obtained multivisceral, liver-intestinal, or isolated intestinal transplants. All recipients were given anti-thymocyte globulin induction, and tacrolimus and steroids were then administered for 3 to 4 years. The study's findings and limits: Peak circulating GvH clone levels tracked with early post-transplant HvG declines. The authors found GvH clones in recipient marrow, some appearing first in ileum or blood.

Sequencing was performed with immunoSEQ multiplex PCR; in TCRdb, only in-frame clones are kept and a portion is missing. In the table there are more than 80,000 clones, around 86% of which are singletons. The CDR3 spans 15 residues. Germline V gives CDR1 LNHNV, CDR2 YYDKDF (reference sequence). J lost 2 bases, V lost 6 bases, and 6 bases had no gene match. This clone appeared a single time. Its antigen is not known. This clonotype originated in a human donor who received an intestinal transplant. The sequenced sample was unstimulated CD8+ T cells sorted from spleen or lymph node cells, obtained before intestinal transplant. The chain employs TRBV15 and TRBJ2-3; TRBD2 matches 9 bases. The DNA for the CDR3 is TGTGCCACCAGTCTCCTAGCGGGGCACACAGATACGCAGTATTTT. Its translation: CATSLLAGHTDTQYF.